The 26 T cell receptor beta chains in this list originate from one sample, sequenced in a study of OX40 agonist ivuxolimab in advanced cancers. Library creation used the immunoSEQ multiplex PCR assay. The table was pulled from immuneACCESS by TCRdb, which kept in-frame rearrangements only. Such tables lose some clones; where checked, under half of the loss comes from unresolved V genes, and the rest has no known cause. The sample has about 17,000 clones on record, around 73% of them singletons. Approximately 25% of the sample comes from the top ten. The sample in question was CD4+ or CD8+ T cells sorted from blood, obtained in a trial of the OX40 agonist ivuxolimab. The receptors shown here come from an adult with an advanced solid tumor such as melanoma, head and neck, liver or kidney cancer.

The rearrangement joins TRBV25-1 to TRBJ1-1, with 7 bases matching TRBD1. The V and J ends lost 2 bases and 1 base, in that order; junction bases with no gene match: 13. The CDR3 runs to 18 residues. The germline V gene has CDR1 MGHDK and CDR2 SYGVNS. CDR3 sequence reads: CASSEPGEGAIWNTEAFF. DNA for the CDR3: TGTGCCAGCAGTGAACCGGGGGAGGGGGCGATCTGGAACACTGAAGCTTTCTTT.

This rearrangement joins TRBV28 to TRBJ2-7, with TRBD1 identical over 8 bases. CDR1 MDHEN and CDR2 SYDVKM come from the germline V gene. Trimming at V came to 6 bases and at J to 0 bases, leaving 7 bases not matched to a gene. The CDR3 totals 15 residues. The CDR3 region has the DNA TGTGCCAGCAGCCTGGACAGGGACAACTCCTACGAGCAGTACTTC. This sequence encodes CASSLDRDNSYEQYF. Combining the CDR3 with reference TRBV28 and TRBJ2-7 gives the whole variable domain DVKVTQSSRYLVKRTGEKVFLECVQDMDHENMFWYRQDPGLGLRLIYFSYDVKMKEKGDIPEGYSVSREKKERFSLILESASTNQTSMYLCASSLDRDNSYEQYFGPGTRLTVT.

The V gene is TRBV19, the J gene TRBJ2-5; 9 bases are shared with TRBD2. V dropped 6 bases and J dropped 5; count of bases not matched to a gene: 10. CDR3 size: 15 residues. From germline, CDR1 is LNHDA and CDR2 SQIVND (reference sequence). In DNA, the CDR3 is TGTGCCAGTAGCGGGGGCGGGAGGGCCACGGAGACCCAGTACTTC. Residues: CASSGGGRATETQYF.

The chain employs TRBV19 and TRBJ1-1, with 7 positions matching TRBD1. The CDR3 has 14 amino acids. J gave up 8 bases and V 7 bases, and 13 bases lay outside the gene matches. Germline lookup yields CDR1 LNHDA and CDR2 SQIVND (reference sequence). The CDR3 sequence is CASTFPGGRREAFF. The CDR3 DNA reads as TGTGCCAGTACTTTCCCAGGGGGGCGCAGGGAAGCTTTCTTT.

V gene TRBV7-6 combines with J gene TRBJ2-1, with TRBD1 as a possible D gene (5 bases). Trimming stripped 4 bases from V and 9 bases from J, with 19 bases between. CDR1 is SGHVS, CDR2 FNYEAQ, per germline. The CDR3 runs 15 residues. CDR3 amino acids: CASSSRLIGGAEQFF. The CDR3, as DNA: TGTGCCAGCAGCTCCCGCTTGATTGGTGGGGCTGAGCAGTTCTTC.

V gene TRBV19 combines with J gene TRBJ2-3; 11 bases match TRBD1. J was trimmed by 6 bases and V by 3 bases; bases with no gene match: 8. The CDR3 runs to 16 residues. Germline assignment: CDR1 LNHDA and CDR2 SQIVND (reference sequence). In nucleotides, the CDR3 is TGTGCCAGTAGTATTAGTGGACAGGGGGCGAGGGATACGCAGTATTTT. Translating it yields CASSISGQGARDTQYF.

This chain joins TRBV21-1 and TRBJ2-7. TRBV21-1 is a recognized pseudogene. The CDR3 runs 15 residues. The CDR3 sequence is CASSEPGRTLYEQYF. The CDR3 bases are TGTGCCAGCAGCGAGCCGGGACGAACCCTTTACGAGCAGTACTTC.

The chain carries TRBV5-1 and TRBJ1-4, with 7 bases fitting TRBD1. CDR1 is SGHRS, CDR2 YFSETQ, per germline. CDR3 length equals 14 residues. The trim removed 0 bases at V and 8 bases at J, leaving 4 bases unmatched. DNA of the CDR3: TGCGCCAGCAGCTTGGCGACAGGGCGAGAAAAACTGTTTTTT. This sequence encodes CASSLATGREKLFF.

This clone was picked up a small number of times. V is TRBV15 and J is TRBJ1-5, with D tentatively TRBD1 (5 bases). CDR3 length equals 17 residues. V shed 4 bases and J shed 2 bases, with 18 bases lying between them. The germline gives CDR1 LNHNV, CDR2 YYDKDF (reference sequence). CDR3 bases: TGTGCCACCAGCACAGATATACAGGCCTTTGGCAATCAGCCCCAGCATTTT. Its translation is CATSTDIQAFGNQPQHF.

This clone was counted at least ten times. V usage is TRBV5-4 and J usage is TRBJ2-1; D is perhaps TRBD1 or TRBD2 (5 bases each). CDR3 length: 13 amino acids. With 4 bases removed from V and 12 bases from J, the gap between germline ends came to 17 bases. Germline CDR1 reads SGHNT; CDR2 reads YYREEE (reference sequence). In DNA, the CDR3 is TGTGCCAGCAGCGAGCAGGGTTGGGGGAGGCAGTTCTTC. It specifies CASSEQGWGRQFF.

The chain is built from TRBV27 and TRBJ2-1, with 8 bases identical to TRBD2. The CDR3 has 15 amino acids. Germline CDR1 is MNHEY and CDR2 is SMNVEV (reference sequence). Trimming took 6 bases from V and 4 from J; bases not matched to a gene: 8. CDR3 nucleotides: TGTGCCAGCAGAATGGGACTAGAGGGTTACAATGAGCAGTTCTTC. Protein product: CASRMGLEGYNEQFF.

This clone has only one observation. The chain employs TRBV19 and TRBJ1-2, with no clear D. The germline V and J ends were trimmed by 1 base and 4 bases, with 7 bases remaining between them. This CDR3 is 13 amino acids long. Per the germline V gene, CDR1 is LNHDA and CDR2 is SQIVND (reference sequence). CDR3 loop: CASSIGFRYGYTF. CDR3 in DNA: TGTGCCAGTAGTATAGGGTTTCGCTATGGCTACACCTTC.

CDR3 protein: CASSGQGSSPLHF. The CDR3 region has the DNA TGTGCCAGCAGCGGACAGGGGAGTTCACCCCTCCACTTT. This chain connects TRBV7-9 to TRBJ1-6, with 9 nucleotides matching TRBD1. CDR1 is SEHNR and CDR2 is FQNEAQ in the germline V gene (reference sequence). The CDR3 loop spans 13 amino acids. Unmatched junction bases numbered 2, after V lost 5 bases and J lost 9 bases.

The chain uses TRBV6-4 and TRBJ2-1, with D perhaps TRBD2 (6 bases). V lost 0 bases and J 0 bases, leaving 6 bases between the germline ends. The CDR3 is 15 residues long. From germline, CDR1 is MRHNA and CDR2 SNTAGT. CDR3 protein: CASSDSGLSYNEQFF. The CDR3 nucleotides read TGTGCCAGCAGTGACTCGGGACTCTCCTACAATGAGCAGTTCTTC.

This clone has a single count. The genes are TRBV27 and TRBJ1-1, with no clear D. Germline CDR1 is MNHEY and CDR2 is SMNVEV (reference sequence). Trimming pared 1 base from V and 11 bases from J, leaving 14 bases between. The CDR3 consists of 13 residues. The CDR3 coding sequence is TGTGCCAGCAGTTTATATGACGGTAGGATGGCTTTCTTT. This codes for CASSLYDGRMAFF.

This chain uses TRBV7-9 with TRBJ2-7; no firm D call. Germline V CDR1 and CDR2: SEHNR, FQNEAQ (reference sequence). The ends were cut back, 1 base at V and 4 bases at J, with 5 bases in the middle. CDR3 size: 12 residues. Here the CDR3 DNA reads TGTGCCAGCAGCTTAGACGAGTACGAGCAGTACTTC. Residues: CASSLDEYEQYF.

This sequence joins TRBV6-1 and TRBJ1-1, with 10 positions matching TRBD1. V lost 2 bases, J lost 3 bases, and 3 bases stayed unmatched. The germline V gene has CDR1 MNHNS and CDR2 SASEGT. This CDR3 comprises 15 residues. CDR3 in amino acids: CASSERQGAYTEAFF. In DNA, the CDR3 is TGTGCCAGCAGTGAACGACAGGGGGCATACACTGAAGCTTTCTTT.

This chain joins TRBV4-3 and TRBJ2-7; 10 nucleotides align to TRBD1. Trimming took 4 bases from V and 2 from J; bases not matched to a gene: 5. CDR3 length equals 15 residues. Germline CDR1 is LGHNA and CDR2 is YSLEER. The CDR3 protein is CASSPGGTGAYEQYF. CDR3 DNA: TGCGCCAGCAGCCCTGGGGGGACAGGGGCCTACGAGCAGTACTTC.

A few counts support this clone. The chain has TRBV7-2 and TRBJ2-7, with 9 bases identical to TRBD2. The junction had 3 bases not matched to a gene; V was cut back by 2 bases and J by 1 base. Looked up from germline, CDR1 is SGHTA and CDR2 is FQGNSA. CDR3 length: 15 amino acids. DNA of the CDR3: TGTGCCAGCAGCTTACCTAGCGGGAATTCCTACGAGCAGTACTTC. Translated, it gives CASSLPSGNSYEQYF.

The rearrangement uses TRBV13 and TRBJ2-1; 7 bases are shared with TRBD1. CDR3 size: 13 residues. Trimming removed 3 bases from V and 9 bases from J; junction bases left unmatched: 5. Germline loops: CDR1 PRHDT, CDR2 FYEKMQ (reference sequence). CDR3 DNA sequence: TGTGCCAGCAGCTTTCAAAGGGGGCGTGAGCAGTTCTTC. Its translation is CASSFQRGREQFF. The complete variable domain, with remaining parts taken from reference TRBV13 and TRBJ2-1, reads AAGVIQSPRHLIKEKRETATLKCYPIPRHDTVYWYQQGPGQDPQFLISFYEKMQSDKGSIPDRFSAQQFSDYHSELNMSSLELGDSALYFCASSFQRGREQFFGPGTRLTVL.

The chain has TRBV19 and TRBJ2-1, with a weak D call TRBD1 (5 bases). Germline V CDR1 and CDR2: LNHDA, SQIVND (reference sequence). Trimming took off 7 bases at V and 10 bases at J, with 14 bases between the two ends. The CDR3 sequence is 12 residues long. As DNA, the CDR3 is TGTGCCAGTACCATAGGGGTTGGCGAGCAGTTCTTC. This sequence encodes CASTIGVGEQFF.

This chain links TRBV9 with TRBJ2-3; TRBD2 agrees at 9 bases. With V trimmed by 2 bases and J by 5 bases, 3 bases remained unmatched. Per the germline V gene, CDR1 is SGDLS and CDR2 is YYNGEE. CDR3 length: 14 amino acids. CDR3 coding DNA: TGTGCCAGCAGCGTTAGCGGGAGATTAGATACGCAGTATTTT. This sequence encodes CASSVSGRLDTQYF.

The chain uses TRBV27 and TRBJ2-3; D is ambiguous. The CDR3 totals 16 residues. Germline V gene lookup returns CDR1 MNHEY and CDR2 SMNVEV (reference sequence). V gave up 5 bases and J gave up 4 bases, with 19 bases separating them. The CDR3 here is CASSPRIVLVADTQYF. DNA of the CDR3: TGTGCCAGCAGTCCCCGGATCGTTTTGGTTGCAGATACGCAGTATTTT.

This CDR3 reads CSGRDGLLGETQYF. The DNA for the CDR3 is TGCAGCGGCCGGGACGGACTATTAGGGGAGACCCAGTACTTC. V is TRBV29-1 and J is TRBJ2-5, with a tentative D call TRBD2 (6 bases). The germline gives CDR1 SQVTM, CDR2 ANQGSEA. V gave up 7 bases and J gave up 5 bases, with 20 bases separating them. This CDR3 region has 14 residues.

V gene TRBV28 combines with J gene TRBJ2-1; D may be TRBD1 (6 bases). V was pared by 3 bases and J by 7 bases, with 22 bases between. Germline V lookup: CDR1 MDHEN, CDR2 SYDVKM. The CDR3 loop spans 17 amino acids. This CDR3 is CASSFFGPGHGRNEQFF. CDR3 sequence (DNA): TGTGCCAGCAGTTTCTTTGGGCCGGGACACGGAAGGAATGAGCAGTTCTTC.

The chain carries TRBV9 and TRBJ2-3; no firm D call. This CDR3 has 12 amino acids. Looked up from germline, CDR1 is SGDLS and CDR2 is YYNGEE. V shed 4 bases and J shed 3 bases, with 6 bases lying between them. CDR3 in amino acids: CASSIGTDTQYF. CDR3 bases: TGTGCCAGCAGCATCGGTACAGATACGCAGTATTTT.